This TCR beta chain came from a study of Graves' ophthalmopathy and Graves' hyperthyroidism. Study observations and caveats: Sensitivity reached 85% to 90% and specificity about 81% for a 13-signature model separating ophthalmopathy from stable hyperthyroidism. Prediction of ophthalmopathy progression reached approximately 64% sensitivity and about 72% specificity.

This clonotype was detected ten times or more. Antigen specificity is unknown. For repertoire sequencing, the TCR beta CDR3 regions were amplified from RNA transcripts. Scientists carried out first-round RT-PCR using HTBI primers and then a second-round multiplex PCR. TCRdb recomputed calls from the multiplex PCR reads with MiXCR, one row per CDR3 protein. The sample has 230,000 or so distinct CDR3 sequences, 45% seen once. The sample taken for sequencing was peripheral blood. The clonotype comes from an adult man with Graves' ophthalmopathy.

The CDR3 bases are TGTGCCATCAGTTTCGGACAGAACACTGAAGCTTTCTTT. The encoded protein is CAISFGQNTEAFF. This chain links TRBV10-3 with TRBJ1-1; D is possibly TRBD1 (5 bases). This CDR3 has 13 amino acids. From germline, CDR1 is ENHRY and CDR2 SYGVKD. V was trimmed by 5 bases and J by 1 base, leaving 8 bases between them.